The source of this T cell receptor (beta chain) is a study of CD8 T cells in Susac syndrome. General study points: The number of individuals included in the study's TCR sequencing and HLA analysis was acknowledged as relatively small.

From germline, CDR1 is LGHDT and CDR2 YNNKEL (reference sequence). The V segment lost 0 bases and the J segment 10 bases; nucleotides outside the gene matches: 12. The length of the CDR3 is 16 residues. With random hexamers, reverse transcription was performed on about 0.5 to 1 ug of RNA. The CDR3 of TCR beta was amplified by immunoSEQ multiplex PCR across 54 Vbeta and 13 Jbeta. MiXCR, applied by TCRdb to the immunoSEQ multiplex PCR reads, yields one record per CDR3 protein. The sample records 300,000 to 350,000 distinct CDR3 sequences, 92% being singletons. With regard to this clonotype: Its antigen is unknown.

The receptor comes from a human donor with multiple sclerosis. The sequencing sample was made of CD4+ T cells from PBMCs. The chain links TRBV3-1 to TRBJ2-1, with 7 bases matching TRBD2. The CDR3 DNA reads TGTGCCAGCAGCCAAGATCCCGGACTAGAAGGGAAGGAGCAGTTCTTC. This gives the protein CASSQDPGLEGKEQFF.